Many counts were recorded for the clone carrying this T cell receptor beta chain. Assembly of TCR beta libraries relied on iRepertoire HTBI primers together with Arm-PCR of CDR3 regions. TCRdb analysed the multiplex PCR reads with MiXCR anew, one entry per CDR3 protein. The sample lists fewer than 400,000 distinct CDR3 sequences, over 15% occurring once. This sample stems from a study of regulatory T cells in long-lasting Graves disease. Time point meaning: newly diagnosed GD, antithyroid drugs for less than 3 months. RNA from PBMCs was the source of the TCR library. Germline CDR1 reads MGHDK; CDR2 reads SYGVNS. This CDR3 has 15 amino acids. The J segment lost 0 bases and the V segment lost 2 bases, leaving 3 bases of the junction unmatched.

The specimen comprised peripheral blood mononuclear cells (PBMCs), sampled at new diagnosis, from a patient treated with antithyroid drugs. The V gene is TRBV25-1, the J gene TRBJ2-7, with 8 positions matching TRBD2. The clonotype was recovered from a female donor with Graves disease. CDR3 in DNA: TGTGCCAGCAGTGAACTCGGGAGGGACTCCTACGAGCAGTACTTC. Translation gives CASSELGRDSYEQYF.